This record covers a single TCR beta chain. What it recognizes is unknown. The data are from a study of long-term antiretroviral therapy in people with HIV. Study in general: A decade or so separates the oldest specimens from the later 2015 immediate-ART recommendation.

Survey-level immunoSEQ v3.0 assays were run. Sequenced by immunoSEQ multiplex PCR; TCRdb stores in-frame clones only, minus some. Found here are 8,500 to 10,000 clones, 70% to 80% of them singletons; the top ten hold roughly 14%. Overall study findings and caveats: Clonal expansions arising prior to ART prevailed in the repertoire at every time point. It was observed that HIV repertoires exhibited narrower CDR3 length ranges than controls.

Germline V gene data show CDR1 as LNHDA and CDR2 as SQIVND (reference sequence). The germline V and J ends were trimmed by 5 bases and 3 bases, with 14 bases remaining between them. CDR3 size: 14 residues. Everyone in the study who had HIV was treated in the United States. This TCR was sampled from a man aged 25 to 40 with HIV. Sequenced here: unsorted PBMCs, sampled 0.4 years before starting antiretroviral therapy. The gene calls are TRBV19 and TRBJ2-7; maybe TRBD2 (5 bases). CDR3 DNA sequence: TGTGCCAGTAGTGCTAGCAGACTTTACTACGAGCAGTACTTC. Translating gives CASSASRLYYEQYF.